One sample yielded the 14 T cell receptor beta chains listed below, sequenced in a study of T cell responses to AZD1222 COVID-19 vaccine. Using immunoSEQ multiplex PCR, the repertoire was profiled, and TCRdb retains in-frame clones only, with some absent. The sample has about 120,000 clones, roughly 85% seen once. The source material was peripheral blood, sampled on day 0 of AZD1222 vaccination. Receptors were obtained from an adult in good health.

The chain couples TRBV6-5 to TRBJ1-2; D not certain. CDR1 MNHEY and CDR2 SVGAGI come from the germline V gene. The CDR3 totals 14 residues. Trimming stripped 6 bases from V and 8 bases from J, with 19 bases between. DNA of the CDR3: TGTGCCAGCAGGCCAGGATCCGAGGGCTGGGGCTACACCTTC. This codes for CASRPGSEGWGYTF.

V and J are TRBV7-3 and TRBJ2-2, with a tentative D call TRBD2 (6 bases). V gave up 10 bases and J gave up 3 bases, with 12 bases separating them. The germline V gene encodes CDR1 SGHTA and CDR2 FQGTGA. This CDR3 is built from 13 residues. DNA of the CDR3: TGTGCCACCAGTATAGCGGACACCGGGGAGCTGTTTTTT. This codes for CATSIADTGELFF.

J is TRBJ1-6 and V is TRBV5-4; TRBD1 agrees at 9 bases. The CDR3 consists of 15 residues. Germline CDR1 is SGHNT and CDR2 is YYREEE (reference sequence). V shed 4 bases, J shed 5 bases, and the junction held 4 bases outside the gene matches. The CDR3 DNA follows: TGTGCCAGCAGCCTAAGGACAGGGGATAATTCACCCCTCCACTTT. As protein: CASSLRTGDNSPLHF.

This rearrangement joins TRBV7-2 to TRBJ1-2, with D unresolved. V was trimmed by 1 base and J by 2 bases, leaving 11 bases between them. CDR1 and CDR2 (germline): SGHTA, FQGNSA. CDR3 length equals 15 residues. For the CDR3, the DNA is TGTGCCAGCAGCTTAGTCCTGGGCCCGAACTATGGCTACACCTTC. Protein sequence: CASSLVLGPNYGYTF.

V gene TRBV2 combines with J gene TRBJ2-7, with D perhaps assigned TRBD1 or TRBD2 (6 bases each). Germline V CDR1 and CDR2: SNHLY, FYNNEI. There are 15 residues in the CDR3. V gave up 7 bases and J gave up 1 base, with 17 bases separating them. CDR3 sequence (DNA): TGTGCCAGCACCCCCGAGGGGGGTGGGTCCTACGAGCAGTACTTC. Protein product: CASTPEGGGSYEQYF. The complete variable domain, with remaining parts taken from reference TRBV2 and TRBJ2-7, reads EPEVTQTPSHQVTQMGQEVILRCVPISNHLYFYWYRQILGQKVEFLVSFYNNEISEKSEIFDDQFSVERPDGSNFTLKIRSTKLEDSAMYFCASTPEGGGSYEQYFGPGTRLTVT.

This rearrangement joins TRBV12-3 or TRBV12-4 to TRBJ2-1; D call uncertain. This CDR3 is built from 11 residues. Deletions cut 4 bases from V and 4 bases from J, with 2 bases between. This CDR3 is CASSWYNEQFF. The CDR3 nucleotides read TGTGCCAGCAGTTGGTACAATGAGCAGTTCTTC.

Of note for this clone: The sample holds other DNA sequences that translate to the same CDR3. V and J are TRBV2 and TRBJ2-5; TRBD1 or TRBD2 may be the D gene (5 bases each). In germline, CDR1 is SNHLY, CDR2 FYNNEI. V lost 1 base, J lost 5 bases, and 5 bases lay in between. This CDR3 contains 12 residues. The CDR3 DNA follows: TGTGCCAGCAGTGAAGGGGGGGAGACCCAGTACTTC. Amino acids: CASSEGGETQYF.

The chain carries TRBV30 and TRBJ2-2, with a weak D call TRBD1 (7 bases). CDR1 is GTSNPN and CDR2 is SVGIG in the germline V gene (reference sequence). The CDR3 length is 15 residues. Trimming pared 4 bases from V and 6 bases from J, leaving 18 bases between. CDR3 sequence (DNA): TGTGCCTGGAAGGTTGACAGGGAGGTCGCCGGGGAGCTGTTTTTT. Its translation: CAWKVDREVAGELFF. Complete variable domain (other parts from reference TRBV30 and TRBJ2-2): SQTIHQWPATLVQPVGSPLSLECTVEGTSNPNLYWYRQAAGRGLQLLFYSVGIGQISSEVPQNLSASRPQDRQFILSSKKLLLSDSGFYLCAWKVDREVAGELFFGEGSRLTVL.

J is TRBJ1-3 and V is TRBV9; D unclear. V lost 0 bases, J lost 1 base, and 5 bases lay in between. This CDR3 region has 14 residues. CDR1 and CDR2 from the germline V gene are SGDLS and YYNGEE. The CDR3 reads CASSVAGSGNTIYF. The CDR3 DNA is TGTGCCAGCAGCGTAGCGGGTTCTGGAAACACCATATATTTT.

Here the CDR3 reads CASSQLTANTEAFF. Written as DNA, the CDR3 is TGCGCCAGCAGCCAACTTACAGCTAACACTGAAGCTTTCTTT. This chain links TRBV4-1 with TRBJ1-1; D ambiguous. Germline V CDR1 and CDR2: MGHRA, YSYEKL. This CDR3 has 14 amino acids. The germline V and J ends were trimmed by 2 bases and 2 bases, with 9 bases remaining between them.

The DNA of the CDR3 is TGTGCCAGCAGTTACATAGGACGCAATAGCAATCAGCCCCAGCATTTT. Its translation: CASSYIGRNSNQPQHF. The rearrangement links TRBV6-5 to TRBJ1-5; no definite D call. CDR1 and CDR2 from the germline V gene are MNHEY and SVGAGI. This CDR3 region has 16 residues. V gave up 2 bases and J gave up 0 bases, with 11 bases separating them.

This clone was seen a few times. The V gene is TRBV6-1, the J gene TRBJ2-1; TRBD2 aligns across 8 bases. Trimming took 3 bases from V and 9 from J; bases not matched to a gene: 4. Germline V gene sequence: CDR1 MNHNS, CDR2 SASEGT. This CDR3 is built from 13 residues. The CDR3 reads CASSDRTSSEQFF. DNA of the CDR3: TGTGCCAGCAGTGACAGGACTAGCAGTGAGCAGTTCTTC.

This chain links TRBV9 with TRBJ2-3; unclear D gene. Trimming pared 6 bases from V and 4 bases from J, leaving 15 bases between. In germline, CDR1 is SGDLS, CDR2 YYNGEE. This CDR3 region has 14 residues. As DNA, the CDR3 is TGTGCCAGCACTCCGGGCCAATTTCCAGATACGCAGTATTTT. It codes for CASTPGQFPDTQYF.

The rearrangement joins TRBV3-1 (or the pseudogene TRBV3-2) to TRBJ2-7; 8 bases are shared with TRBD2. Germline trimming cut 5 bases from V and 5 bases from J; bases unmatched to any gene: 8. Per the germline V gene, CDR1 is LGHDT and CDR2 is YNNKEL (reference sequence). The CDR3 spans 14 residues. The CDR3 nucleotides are TGTGCCAGCAGCTGGAGCGGGAGCATCAACGAGCAGTACTTC. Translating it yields CASSWSGSINEQYF.